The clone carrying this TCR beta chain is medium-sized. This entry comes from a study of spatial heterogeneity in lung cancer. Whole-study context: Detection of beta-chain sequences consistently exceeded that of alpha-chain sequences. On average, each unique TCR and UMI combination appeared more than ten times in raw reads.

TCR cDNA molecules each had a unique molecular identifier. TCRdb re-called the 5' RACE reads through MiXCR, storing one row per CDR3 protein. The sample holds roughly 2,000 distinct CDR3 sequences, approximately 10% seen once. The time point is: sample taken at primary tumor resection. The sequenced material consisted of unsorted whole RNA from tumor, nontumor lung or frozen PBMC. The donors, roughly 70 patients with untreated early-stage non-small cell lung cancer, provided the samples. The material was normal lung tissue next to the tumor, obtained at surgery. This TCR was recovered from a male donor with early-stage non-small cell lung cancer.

The CDR3 spells CATSVGSSDEQYF. The CDR3 coding sequence is TGTGCCACCAGTGTAGGTAGTTCTGACGAGCAGTACTTC. The genes are TRBV24-1 and TRBJ2-7; D gene uncertain. Germline V gene data show CDR1 as KGHDR and CDR2 as SFDVKD. The CDR3 length is 13 residues. Trimming pared 5 bases from V and 5 bases from J, leaving 12 bases between.